This T cell receptor beta chain was recorded in a study of cytomegalovirus exposure and HLA in healthy donors. The CDR3 runs 15 residues. Trimming took off 1 base at V and 6 bases at J, with 12 bases between the two ends. CDR1 PRHDT and CDR2 FYEKMQ come from the germline V gene (reference sequence). This clone appeared once. PCR primers comprised 60 Vbeta and 13 Jbeta primers. Repertoires were generated with immunoSEQ multiplex PCR, while TCRdb's copy carries only in-frame clones and drops some. Among some 130,000 clones listed, about 80% were seen once. The TCR sequence derives from a boy between 2 and 10 years old in good health and CMV-seronegative. Sequences were obtained from PBMCs. The chain combines TRBV13 with TRBJ1-4; maybe TRBD1 (6 bases). DNA for the CDR3: TGTGCCAGCAGCTTAGATCGAGGGGGTGATGAAAAACTGTTTTTT. Amino acids: CASSLDRGGDEKLFF.